What follows describes a single T cell receptor beta chain. As yet, its antigen is unknown. Germline CDR1 reads SNHLY; CDR2 reads FYNNEI. CDR3 length: 15 amino acids. V lost 4 bases, J lost 4 bases, and 5 bases stayed unmatched. The data originate from a study of cytomegalovirus exposure and HLA in healthy donors. Regarding the study as a whole: Of the V segments, some could not be distinguished, including TRBV6-2 and TRBV6-3, and were excluded.

The PCR used 60 Vbeta and 13 Jbeta primers. Original methodology: As a later analysis found, there were tens of millions of unique TCR beta chains, of which some 10 million were shared. The protocol was immunoSEQ multiplex PCR, while the TCRdb copy is restricted to in-frame clones and leaves out a portion. D and trimming come from the DNA, and the V and J calls and clone size come from that table. The data show more than 90,000 clones, roughly two thirds seen once. Sequenced material: PBMCs. This chain links TRBV2 with TRBJ1-5, with TRBD1 matching over 9 bases. This TCR derives from a woman under 40 in good health and CMV-seronegative. CDR3 amino acids: CASSASGTGNQPQHF. The CDR3, as DNA: TGTGCCAGCAGTGCTTCCGGGACAGGGAATCAGCCCCAGCATTTT.